This TCR beta chain was captured in a study of cytomegalovirus exposure and HLA in healthy donors. Points from the study as a whole: The study designated about 180 TCR beta chains cytomegalovirus-associated.

The repertoire was sequenced with immunoSEQ multiplex PCR; TCRdb's copy has only in-frame clones and lacks some. The sample consists of some 200,000 clones, 80% to 85% of them appearing once. With respect to this clone: Its antigen is unidentified.

The CDR3 runs 14 residues. CDR1 and CDR2 from the germline V gene are SQVTM and ANQGSEA. Germline trimming cut 5 bases from V and 3 bases from J; bases unmatched to any gene: 9. Sequenced: PBMCs. The chain links TRBV29-1 to TRBJ1-2, with TRBD1 identical over 7 bases. The TCR was taken from a woman in her late teens or twenties in good health and CMV-seropositive. CDR3 nucleotide sequence: TGCAGCGTTACATCCATAACAGGGGACTATGGCTACACCTTC. Translated: CSVTSITGDYGYTF.